Listed below are T cell receptor beta chains from one sample, sequenced in a study of T cell responses to AZD1222 COVID-19 vaccine. Method: immunoSEQ multiplex PCR; TCRdb's copy keeps in-frame clones and lacks some. The data show some 130,000 clones, around 90% seen once. The material sequenced was peripheral blood, taken 28 days after the second AZD1222 dose. Receptors were obtained from an adult who received the AZD1222 COVID-19 vaccine. CDR3s include the opening cysteine and the closing phenylalanine or tryptophan. The D gene is left open where the match is weak. Rows give clone size only sometimes, using once, few, many, or a class for an expanded clone.

v_gene	d_gene	j_gene	abundance	CDR3nt	CDR3aa
TRBV30	NA	TRBJ2-2	NA	TGTGCCTGGAGTGTACGACGGGGTCATGGCACCGGGGAGCTGTTTTTT	CAWSVRRGHGTGELFF
TRBV25-1	TRBD1	TRBJ2-3	NA	TGTGCCAGCAGTTCAGGGGGCGTGGATACGCAGTATTTT	CASSSGGVDTQYF
TRBV5-1	TRBD1	TRBJ1-1	few	TGCGCCAGCAGACGAACACAGGGGACTGAAGCTTTCTTT	CASRRTQGTEAFF
TRBV6-2/TRBV6-3	NA	TRBJ1-5	NA	TGTGCCAGCAGTTATGGATATAGCAATCAGCCCCAGCATTTT	CASSYGYSNQPQHF
TRBV5-1	NA	TRBJ2-3	once	TGCGCCAGCAGCTTGGTAGGGTGGGAGCTCGGCACAGATACGCAGTATTTT	CASSLVGWELGTDTQYF
TRBV27	NA	TRBJ1-2	NA	TGTGCCAGCAGGGAATTTCAAGGCTATGGCTACACCTTC	CASREFQGYGYTF
TRBV5-1	NA	TRBJ1-1	NA	TGCGCCAGCAGCGAGACCGGGACGGAGAACACTGAAGCTTTCTTT	CASSETGTENTEAFF
TRBV7-9	NA	TRBJ2-3	NA	TGTGCCAGCAGCAACCGACAACTAGATACGCAGTATTTT	CASSNRQLDTQYF
TRBV19	NA	TRBJ1-1	NA	TGTGCCAGTAGTATACTCCTGAACACTGAAGCTTTCTTT	CASSILLNTEAFF
TRBV30	NA	TRBJ1-5	NA	TGTGCCTGGAGTGTCACCGTCAATCAGCCCCAGCATTTT	CAWSVTVNQPQHF
TRBV2	NA	TRBJ1-5	NA	TGTGCCAGCAGTCAAGGGATTGACGTAGGCAATCAGCCCCAGCATTTT	CASSQGIDVGNQPQHF